This T cell receptor (beta chain) was retrieved from a study of control samples from healthy donors and cancer patients (dated by TCRdb to 2020 to 2021). CDR3 length: 11 amino acids, cysteine to phenylalanine. Here the CDR3 DNA is all that survives: 33 bases in frame from base 1. V gives up 10 bases and J gives up 6 bases, and the segment between their germline ends measures 12 bases. From the germline V gene, CDR1 is MDHEN and CDR2 is SYDVKM. Comments on this clone: Its antigen is unknown. Qualities for individual bases were not recorded, and no much larger clone is one base off.

The library was made by the immunoSEQ multiplex PCR assay. Imported from immuneACCESS, the table was reduced by TCRdb to in-frame sequences with V and J called. These copies leave out some clones; in studies compared against another copy, an unresolved V gene accounts for under half, and the cause of the remainder is not known. Recorded for this sample are approximately 100,000 clones; approximately 87% of them occurred a single time. The top ten clones comprise 2.1% of the sample. The sample comprised blood. This sequence originates from a woman between 40 and 55 years old in good health. The rearrangement combines TRBV28 with TRBJ1-1, and possibly TRBD1, on 6 matching bases. This receptor has the CDR3 CAITGFAEAFF. At the DNA level, the sequence is TGTGCCATCACAGGGTTCGCTGAAGCTTTCTTT.